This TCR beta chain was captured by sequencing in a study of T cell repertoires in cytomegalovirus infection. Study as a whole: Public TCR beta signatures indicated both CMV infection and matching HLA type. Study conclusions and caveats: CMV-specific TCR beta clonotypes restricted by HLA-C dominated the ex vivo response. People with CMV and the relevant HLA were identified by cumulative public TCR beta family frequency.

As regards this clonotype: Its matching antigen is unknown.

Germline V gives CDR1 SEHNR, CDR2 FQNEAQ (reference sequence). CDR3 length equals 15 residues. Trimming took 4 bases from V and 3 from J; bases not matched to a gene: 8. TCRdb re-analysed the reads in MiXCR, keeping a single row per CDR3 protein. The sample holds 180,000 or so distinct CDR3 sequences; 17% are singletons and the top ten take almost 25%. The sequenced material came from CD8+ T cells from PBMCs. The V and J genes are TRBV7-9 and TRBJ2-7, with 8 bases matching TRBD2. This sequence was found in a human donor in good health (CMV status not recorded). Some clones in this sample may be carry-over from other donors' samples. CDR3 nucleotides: TGTGCCAGCAGCTCCAGTAGCGGGGTCTTCTACGAGCAGTACTTC. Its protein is CASSSSSGVFYEQYF.